Below are 31 T cell receptor beta chains sequenced from a single sample in a study of regulatory T cells in long-lasting Graves disease. TCR beta libraries were built with iRepertoire HTBI primers and Arm-PCR of CDR3 regions. TCRdb reprocessed the multiplex PCR reads with MiXCR, giving one entry per CDR3 protein. The sample includes some 460,000 distinct CDR3 sequences, around 15% of them seen just once. Noted time point: newly diagnosed GD, antithyroid drugs for less than 3 months. Making the TCR library involved RNA that had been extracted from PBMCs. This sample also belongs to another study, concerning T cells in Graves' hyperthyroidism and ophthalmopathy.

The sample consisted of peripheral blood mononuclear cells (PBMCs), taken at new diagnosis, from a patient treated with antithyroid drugs. Source of these receptors: a man aged 35 to 55 with Graves disease.

The J gene is TRBJ2-5, the V gene TRBV6-2 or TRBV6-3; TRBD1 might be the D (5 bases). V was trimmed by 5 bases and J by 2 bases, leaving 12 bases between them. Germline CDR1 and CDR2: MNHEY and SVGEGT. This CDR3 has 14 amino acids. For the CDR3, the DNA is TGTGCCAGCAGTCCAGGGATCCTGCAAGAGACCCAGTACTTC. This gives the protein CASSPGILQETQYF.

In this sample, this clonotype turned up many times. This chain uses TRBV6-1 with TRBJ2-1; 15 positions match TRBD2. V trimming: 5 bases; J trimming: 4 bases; junction bases outside the gene matches: 9. The CDR3 sequence is 18 residues long. Per germline, CDR1 MNHNS and CDR2 SASEGT. The CDR3 nucleotides read TGTGCCAGCAGTCCTCGGACTAGCGGGAGGGCCCGTTACAATGAGCAGTTCTTC. This codes for CASSPRTSGRARYNEQFF.

This clonotype was observed at least ten times. J is TRBJ2-1 and V is TRBV30, with D maybe TRBD2 (6 bases). V was cut by 4 bases and J by 6 bases, with 7 bases left in between. Germline CDR1 and CDR2: GTSNPN and SVGIG (reference sequence). CDR3 size: 11 residues. This chain's CDR3 is CAWKGGNEQFF. In DNA, the CDR3 is TGTGCCTGGAAGGGAGGCAATGAGCAGTTCTTC.

This clonotype was found many times. V usage is TRBV2 and J usage is TRBJ2-1; 10 bases are shared with TRBD2. The CDR3 runs to 14 residues. J lost 5 bases, V lost 11 bases, and 9 bases had no gene match. Germline V gene sequence: CDR1 SNHLY, CDR2 FYNNEI. The CDR3 spells CARPSGSGDNEQFF. The CDR3 DNA reads TGTGCCCGGCCTAGCGGGAGTGGAGACAATGAGCAGTTCTTC.

This clonotype appeared many times. The V gene is TRBV7-9, the J gene TRBJ2-1; D might be TRBD2 (6 bases). Germline-derived CDR1 and CDR2 are SEHNR and FQNEAQ (reference sequence). V dropped 4 bases and J dropped 6 bases, with 19 bases sitting between them. The CDR3 runs to 16 residues. CDR3 bases: TGTGCCAGCAGCTCGTGGGCGGGATTAACGTCCAATGAGCAGTTCTTC. Protein sequence: CASSSWAGLTSNEQFF.

This clonotype came up many times. The CDR3 loop reads CAWIIPGFDNEQYF. DNA of the CDR3: TGTGCCTGGATCATCCCAGGGTTTGACAACGAGCAGTACTTC. The chain is built from TRBV30 and TRBJ2-7; possibly TRBD1 for D (5 bases). Trimming pared 4 bases from V and 5 bases from J, leaving 18 bases between. The CDR3 covers 14 residues. Germline CDR1 GTSNPN, CDR2 SVGIG (reference sequence). Supplemented by reference TRBV30 and TRBJ2-7, the full variable domain reads SQTIHQWPATLVQPVGSPLSLECTVEGTSNPNLYWYRQAAGRGLQLLFYSVGIGQISSEVPQNLSASRPQDRQFILSSKKLLLSDSGFYLCAWIIPGFDNEQYFGPGTRLTVT.

This clonotype was observed many times. The chain links TRBV20-1 to TRBJ2-5; a weak D match, TRBD2 (5 bases). The V and J ends lost 3 bases and 1 base respectively, with 24 bases between them. Looked up from germline, CDR1 is DFQATT and CDR2 is SNEGSKA (reference sequence). This CDR3 is built from 18 residues. The CDR3 DNA reads TGCAGTGCTAGGCGACCTGACATCAAACTAGGCCCCCAAGAGACCCAGTACTTC. Amino acid sequence: CSARRPDIKLGPQETQYF.

As DNA, the CDR3 is TGCGCCGGCGGGGGACTAGCGGGAGACCCCAACAATGAGCAGTTCTTC. This codes for CAGGGLAGDPNNEQFF. The V call is TRBV5-1, the J call TRBJ2-1; 14 bases align to TRBD2. Germline loops: CDR1 SGHRS, CDR2 YFSETQ. The CDR3 sequence is 16 residues long. After removal of 10 bases from V and 5 bases from J, the junction contained 11 bases not matched to a gene.

This clonotype was picked up many times. The rearrangement uses TRBV3-1 and TRBJ1-2; D is unresolved. Germline V gene sequence: CDR1 LGHDT, CDR2 YNNKEL (reference sequence). The length of the CDR3 is 13 residues. V was trimmed by 1 base and J by 2 bases, leaving 5 bases between them. For the CDR3, the DNA is TGTGCCAGCAGCCAAGTCCAGAACTATGGCTACACCTTC. Translated, it gives CASSQVQNYGYTF.

This clonotype showed up many times. The chain links TRBV6-2 or TRBV6-3 to TRBJ2-7; D is uncertain. V lost 5 bases, J lost 2 bases, and 7 bases lay in between. This CDR3 has 12 amino acids. From germline, CDR1 is MNHEY and CDR2 SVGEGT. The CDR3 loop is CASSESAYEQYF. CDR3 DNA: TGTGCCAGCAGTGAATCCGCCTACGAGCAGTACTTC.

This clonotype was seen ten or more times. The rearrangement uses TRBV7-9 and TRBJ2-3, with 9 nucleotides matching TRBD2. The CDR3 runs to 15 residues. V dropped 5 bases and J dropped 3; count of bases not matched to a gene: 6. In germline, CDR1 is SEHNR, CDR2 FQNEAQ (reference sequence). The CDR3 region is CASSTTSGPTDTQYF. Written as DNA, the CDR3 is TGTGCCAGCAGCACGACTAGCGGACCAACAGATACGCAGTATTTT.

The chain recombines TRBV7-9 with TRBJ1-2; D uncertain. Germline V gene sequence: CDR1 SEHNR, CDR2 FQNEAQ (reference sequence). The V gene lost 1 base and the J gene lost 7 bases, with 4 bases spanning the gap. This CDR3 is built from 11 residues. The CDR3 DNA reads as TGTGCCAGCAGCTTAGACTTTGGCTACACCTTC. This codes for CASSLDFGYTF.

This clonotype has a count of ten or more. This chain links TRBV7-3 with TRBJ2-3, with TRBD2 as a possible D gene (6 bases). The germline V gene encodes CDR1 SGHTA and CDR2 FQGTGA. The CDR3 loop spans 15 amino acids. Deletions cut 5 bases from V and 5 bases from J, with 17 bases between. The DNA for the CDR3 is TGTGCCAGCAGCCCAGCAGGAGGAGCGGGAGATACGCAGTATTTT. Its protein is CASSPAGGAGDTQYF.

This clonotype was seen many times. The chain uses TRBV28 and TRBJ1-4; 8 nucleotides agree with TRBD1. The length of the CDR3 is 15 residues. Germline V lookup: CDR1 MDHEN, CDR2 SYDVKM. Trimming took 5 bases from V and 3 from J; bases not matched to a gene: 5. The CDR3 region is CASSRPGQANEKLFF. CDR3 nucleotide sequence: TGTGCCAGCAGTCGACCGGGACAGGCTAATGAAAAACTGTTTTTT. The full variable domain, its missing parts supplied by reference TRBV28 and TRBJ1-4, is DVKVTQSSRYLVKRTGEKVFLECVQDMDHENMFWYRQDPGLGLRLIYFSYDVKMKEKGDIPEGYSVSREKKERFSLILESASTNQTSMYLCASSRPGQANEKLFFGSGTQLSVL.

Ten or more counts support this clonotype. The chain uses TRBV7-3 and TRBJ2-1; the D is unclear. The CDR3 has 15 residues. CDR1 is SGHTA and CDR2 is FQGTGA in the germline V gene. V shed 5 bases and J shed 6 bases, with 17 bases lying between them. The DNA of the CDR3 is TGTGCCAGCAGCGTTGCAGGCAGCATAAGCAATGAGCAGTTCTTC. Residues: CASSVAGSISNEQFF.

This clonotype has just a few counts. The chain employs TRBV7-9 and TRBJ1-1; no reliable D call. CDR3 length: 14 residues. Germline V gene sequence: CDR1 SEHNR, CDR2 FQNEAQ (reference sequence). Trimming removed 1 base from V and 5 bases from J, with 11 bases in between. CDR3 nucleotide sequence: TGTGCCAGCAGCTTAGGGGCCAGGTGGACTGAAGCTTTCTTT. Its protein is CASSLGARWTEAFF.

Many counts were recorded for this clonotype. The chain couples TRBV12-5 to TRBJ1-1; D gene uncertain. Germline V gene lookup returns CDR1 LGHNT and CDR2 FRNRAP. The CDR3 covers 14 residues. The ends were cut back, 0 bases at V and 1 base at J, with 6 bases in the middle. CDR3 DNA sequence: TGTGCTAGTGGTTTGGTACGGGGGAACACTGAAGCTTTCTTT. It encodes CASGLVRGNTEAFF.

This clonotype appeared many times. V usage is TRBV7-9 and J usage is TRBJ1-4; 8 bases fit TRBD1. Germline V gives CDR1 SEHNR, CDR2 FQNEAQ (reference sequence). The CDR3 consists of 15 residues. Trimming removed 8 bases from V and 4 bases from J; junction bases left unmatched: 9. The CDR3 sequence is CASGLWGQVNEKLFF. The CDR3 DNA reads TGTGCCAGCGGGCTATGGGGACAGGTTAATGAAAAACTGTTTTTT.

The chain is built from TRBV24-1 and TRBJ2-1, with 14 bases aligning to TRBD2. The V and J ends lost 5 bases and 7 bases, in that order; junction bases with no gene match: 12. This CDR3 spans 18 amino acids. Germline V gives CDR1 KGHDR, CDR2 SFDVKD. The CDR3 sequence: CATSVSPGLAGVRNEQFF. In DNA form, the CDR3 reads TGTGCCACCAGTGTATCTCCGGGACTAGCGGGAGTCCGGAATGAGCAGTTCTTC.

The chain recombines TRBV7-9 with TRBJ1-5, with 7 bases lining up with TRBD1. Trimming cost V 1 base and J 7 bases; bases outside gene matches: 4. The germline CDR1 and CDR2 sequences are SEHNR and FQNEAQ (reference sequence). The CDR3 is 14 amino acids. CDR3: CASSLEGARQPQHF. As DNA, the CDR3 is TGTGCCAGCAGCTTAGAGGGGGCGAGGCAGCCCCAGCATTTT.

This clonotype was detected ten times or more. The chain is built from TRBV11-2 and TRBJ1-2; D is perhaps TRBD1 (5 bases). The germline V and J ends were trimmed by 4 bases and 4 bases, with 13 bases remaining between them. Germline V lookup: CDR1 SGHAT, CDR2 FQNNGV. The CDR3 is 14 residues long. The CDR3, as DNA: TGTGCCAGCAGCTCACAGGTTACGGGCTATGGCTACACCTTC. Translated, it gives CASSSQVTGYGYTF. The variable domain in full, with the rest retrieved from reference TRBV11-2 and TRBJ1-2, is EAGVAQSPRYKIIEKRQSVAFWCNPISGHATLYWYQQILGQGPKLLIQFQNNGVVDDSQLPKDRFSAERLKGVDSTLKIQPAKLEDSAVYLCASSSQVTGYGYTFGSGTRLTVV.

This chain links TRBV6-1 with TRBJ2-1; D unclear. The CDR3 is made up of 12 amino acids. Germline assignment: CDR1 MNHNS and CDR2 SASEGT. V was clipped by 2 bases and J by 9 bases, with 8 bases between them. The CDR3 DNA reads TGTGCCAGCAGTGAAAAGTTGATTGAGCAGTTCTTC. Protein sequence: CASSEKLIEQFF.

This clonotype was seen just once. The CDR3 nucleotides are TGTGCCAGCAGTGAATTTGATGGCTACACCTTC. Amino acid sequence: CASSEFDGYTF. This sequence joins TRBV25-1 and TRBJ1-2; D is unresolved. Trimming left V 1 base short and J 6 bases short, with 3 bases between. Germline CDR1 reads MGHDK; CDR2 reads SYGVNS. The CDR3 is 11 residues long.

This clonotype has more than one count but fewer than ten. The chain has TRBV7-2 and TRBJ1-6; TRBD1 might be the D (6 bases). The length of the CDR3 is 13 residues. Germline-derived CDR1 and CDR2 are SGHTA and FQGNSA. Trimming left V 5 bases short and J 8 bases short, with 10 bases between. The CDR3 spells CASSAQGHSPLHF. The CDR3 DNA is TGTGCCAGCAGCGCACAGGGACATTCACCCCTCCACTTT.

The chain is built from TRBV13 and TRBJ2-1, with TRBD1 as a possible D gene (6 bases). CDR1 is PRHDT, CDR2 FYEKMQ, per germline (reference sequence). The CDR3 runs 15 residues. Deletions cut 3 bases from V and 3 bases from J, with 12 bases between. The CDR3 loop reads CASSLETGSYNEQFF. The CDR3 nucleotides read TGTGCCAGCAGCTTGGAAACAGGGAGCTACAATGAGCAGTTCTTC.

This clonotype appeared many times. This chain links TRBV3-1 with TRBJ2-2, with 7 nucleotides matching TRBD1. Trimming cost V 4 bases and J 0 bases; bases outside gene matches: 5. From germline, CDR1 is LGHDT and CDR2 YNNKEL (reference sequence). CDR3 length: 16 amino acids. The CDR3 sequence: CASSPQTGTNTGELFF. CDR3 in DNA: TGTGCCAGCAGCCCCCAGACAGGGACGAACACCGGGGAGCTGTTTTTT.

This clonotype was seen at least ten times. This rearrangement joins TRBV28 to TRBJ2-1; 10 nucleotides line up with TRBD1. CDR3 size: 15 residues. With 4 bases clipped from V and 6 bases from J, the junction kept 6 bases outside the gene matches. Germline CDR1 and CDR2: MDHEN and SYDVKM. The CDR3 DNA reads as TGTGCCAGCAGTTCGGGGGGGACAGGGGTCAATGAGCAGTTCTTC. This gives the protein CASSSGGTGVNEQFF.

This rearrangement joins TRBV7-8 to TRBJ1-5, with a tentative D call TRBD1 (6 bases). The V and J ends lost 4 bases and 2 bases respectively, with 12 bases between them. Germline CDR1 is SGHVS and CDR2 is FQNEAQ. The CDR3 consists of 15 residues. In nucleotides, the CDR3 is TGTGCCAGCAGCTCAACAGGGTTAGGCAATCAGCCCCAGCATTTT. Protein product: CASSSTGLGNQPQHF.

This clonotype was observed many times. This chain connects TRBV7-9 to TRBJ2-3, with D perhaps being TRBD1 or TRBD2 (5 bases each). Germline V gene lookup returns CDR1 SEHNR and CDR2 FQNEAQ (reference sequence). Trimming pared 8 bases from V and 7 bases from J, leaving 16 bases between. This CDR3 has 13 residues. CDR3 DNA: TGTGCCAGCTCCAGGGCCGAGGGATATACGCAGTATTTT. Protein: CASSRAEGYTQYF.

Many counts were recorded for this clonotype. This sequence joins TRBV30 and TRBJ2-7; no reliable D call. The CDR3 covers 13 residues. Germline V gene data show CDR1 as GTSNPN and CDR2 as SVGIG (reference sequence). The V end was cut by 3 bases, the J end by 6 bases, with 15 bases between. The CDR3 coding sequence is TGTGCCTGGAGGCCCGGTTTGGTCGGCGAGCAGTACTTC. It encodes CAWRPGLVGEQYF.

The CDR3 DNA reads as TGTGCCACCAGTGCCCTGGGACTAGCGGACTCGAACACCGGGGAGCTGTTTTTT. It translates to CATSALGLADSNTGELFF. The chain uses TRBV24-1 and TRBJ2-2; TRBD2 matches at 11 bases. The CDR3 consists of 18 residues. The trim removed 5 bases at V and 0 bases at J, leaving 7 bases unmatched. Germline CDR1 reads KGHDR; CDR2 reads SFDVKD.